The present T cell receptor (beta chain) was sequenced within a study of cytomegalovirus exposure and HLA in healthy donors. The PCR had 60 Vbeta and 13 Jbeta primers. Produced via immunoSEQ multiplex PCR; TCRdb's table is partial and in-frame only. Here the sample spans about 120,000 clones, 65% to 85% being singletons. Overall study results and limits: Association with HLA alleles at 0.05 false discovery rate was found for some 18,000 TCR beta sequences in a later analysis.

As concerns this clone: Its matching antigen is unknown.

Germline-derived CDR1 and CDR2 are LGHNA and YNFKEQ. CDR3 length: 16 residues. Trimming cost V 1 base and J 6 bases; bases outside gene matches: 9. The chain uses TRBV4-2 and TRBJ1-2; 9 nucleotides match TRBD1. The sequencing input was PBMCs. The source of this sequence is a man between 45 and 60 years old in good health and CMV-seronegative. As DNA, the CDR3 is TGTGCCAGCAGCCAAGTTCGCGAACAGGGGGCGGATGGCTACACCTTC. Protein product: CASSQVREQGADGYTF.